The T cell receptor beta chain under discussion was sequenced for a study of CD8 T cells in ankylosing spondylitis. TCRdb analysed the 5' RACE reads with MiXCR anew, one entry per CDR3 protein. The top ten clones hold 0.89% of a sample with 450,000 or so distinct CDR3 sequences, 25% to 30% of them seen once. With V trimmed by 6 bases and J by 1 base, 2 bases remained unmatched. The CDR3 has 16 residues. On this clonotype itself: What it binds is not known.

The study, taken as a whole, reports: A TCR beta motif of about 8 highly homologous variants seemed to mark ankylosing spondylitis blood.

Sequenced material: blood, either unsorted or a sorted T cell fraction (not recorded which). The chain uses TRBV12-3 or TRBV12-4 and TRBJ2-2; TRBD2 matches at 13 bases. The sequence was collected from a male donor with ankylosing spondylitis. The CDR3 protein is CASRRLAGGNTGELFF. CDR3 DNA: TGTGCCAGCAGGAGACTAGCGGGAGGGAACACCGGGGAGCTGTTTTTT.